The T cell receptor (beta chain) described here comes from a study of cytomegalovirus exposure and HLA in healthy donors. Study-level background: From roughly 180 million T cells, an earlier analysis saw 120 million or so unique TCR beta sequences.

This CDR3 region has 13 residues. V was clipped by 5 bases and J by 7 bases; unmatched bases: 3. Per the germline V gene, CDR1 is LNHDA and CDR2 is SQIVND (reference sequence). The study's findings and limits: DRB1 had the most TCR associations and HLA-C the fewest, a later analysis found, with rates varying by HLA locus. Prior analysis indicated that the majority of TCR beta V segments exhibited productivity approximately 90% or approximately 30% of the time. At a 0.05 false discovery rate, a later analysis found 15,000 to 20,000 TCR beta sequences to be associated with HLA alleles.

A word on this clone: Its specificity is unknown.

PCR employed 60 Vbeta and 13 Jbeta primers. Profiled with immunoSEQ multiplex PCR; TCRdb holds only in-frame clones, not every one. The table has approximately 170,000 clones, approximately 80% seen once. The clonotype comes from a woman aged 50 to 60 in good health and CMV-seropositive. The genes are TRBV19 and TRBJ1-3; 9 bases agree with TRBD1. Sequencing was done on a sample of PBMCs. CDR3 protein: CASSSGQGNTIYF. The CDR3 DNA sequence: TGTGCCAGTAGTTCCGGACAGGGGAACACCATATATTTT. Looking up the rest from reference TRBV19 and TRBJ1-3 gives the full variable domain: DGGITQSPKYLFRKEGQNVTLSCEQNLNHDAMYWYRQDPGQGLRLIYYSQIVNDFQKGDIAEGYSVSREKKESFPLTVTSAQKNPTAFYLCASSSGQGNTIYFGEGSWLTVV.